The 8 T cell receptor beta chains below come from one sample, sequenced in a study of T cells in Graves' hyperthyroidism and ophthalmopathy. TCR beta CDR3 region amplification was performed from RNA transcripts. HTBI primers were used for first-round RT-PCR of the TCR CDR3. One entry per CDR3 protein, called by TCRdb with MiXCR from the multiplex PCR reads. Seen here are fewer than 350,000 distinct CDR3 sequences, roughly 18% observed once, and the top ten hold 15% to 18%. Sequencing used blood. These receptors originate from a woman aged 40 to 50 with Graves' ophthalmopathy.

This clonotype was observed many times. The chain uses TRBV12-3 or TRBV12-4 and TRBJ2-3; the D is unclear. The V gene lost 3 bases and the J gene lost 2 bases, with 12 bases spanning the gap. The CDR3 is made up of 15 amino acids. CDR3 sequence: CASSFVGEPTDTQYF. The CDR3 DNA is TGTGCCAGCAGTTTCGTAGGTGAACCCACAGATACGCAGTATTTT.

About this clonotype itself: At one end, the junction sequence differs from germline, possibly due to a read error. The chain is built from TRBV28 and TRBJ2-7; 7 bases agree with TRBD2. CDR3 length equals 15 residues. Germline assignment: CDR1 MDHEN and CDR2 SYDVKM. Here the CDR3 reads CASSLYRERGDEQYF. CDR3 bases: TGTGCCAGCAGCTTATATCGTGAGCGGGGCGACGAGCAGTACTTC.

This clonotype was counted many times. The rearrangement joins TRBV27 to TRBJ1-1; D is undetermined. The CDR3 is 11 amino acids. Germline CDR1 and CDR2: MNHEY and SMNVEV (reference sequence). The V end lost 6 bases, the J end lost 5 bases, and 7 bases lay between the germline ends. CDR3 bases: TGTGCCAGCAGAATGGGGACTGAAGCTTTCTTT. Protein sequence: CASRMGTEAFF.

This clonotype has at least ten counts. This chain uses TRBV5-1 with TRBJ1-2; TRBD1 matches 8 bases. The V and J ends lost 6 bases and 4 bases, in that order; junction bases with no gene match: 5. CDR1 SGHRS and CDR2 YFSETQ come from the germline V gene. This CDR3 contains 13 residues. The DNA of the CDR3 is TGCGCCAGCAAATTCGGGACAGGCTATGGCTACACCTTC. It is translated as CASKFGTGYGYTF.

This clonotype was seen ten or more times. This chain joins TRBV28 and TRBJ2-7; no definite D call. V dropped 5 bases and J dropped 3 bases, with 8 bases sitting between them. The CDR3 is 12 residues long. Germline assignment: CDR1 MDHEN and CDR2 SYDVKM. This chain's CDR3 is CASSGPIYEQYF. Written as DNA, the CDR3 is TGTGCCAGCAGTGGACCCATCTACGAGCAGTACTTC.

This chain connects TRBV20-1 to TRBJ2-7, with a weak D call TRBD1 (6 bases). V gave up 3 bases and J gave up 0 bases, with 18 bases separating them. Germline V lookup: CDR1 DFQATT, CDR2 SNEGSKA (reference sequence). The CDR3 is 16 amino acids. The CDR3 reads CSASPPRQGISYEQYF. The CDR3 nucleotides are TGCAGTGCTAGTCCCCCAAGGCAGGGGATCTCCTACGAGCAGTACTTC.

In this sample, this clonotype turned up many times. V is TRBV7-9 and J is TRBJ2-2; tentatively, D is TRBD1 (5 bases). In germline, CDR1 is SEHNR, CDR2 FQNEAQ (reference sequence). The CDR3 is 15 residues long. Trimming removed 6 bases from V and 1 base from J, with 12 bases in between. Here the CDR3 reads CASRPPQGNTGELFF. In DNA form, the CDR3 reads TGTGCCAGCAGACCCCCCCAGGGGAACACCGGGGAGCTGTTTTTT.

This clonotype was picked up many times. The chain recombines TRBV5-6 with TRBJ1-1; D is possibly TRBD1 (6 bases). CDR1 is SGHDT, CDR2 YYEEEE, per germline. The CDR3 is 13 amino acids. V shed 6 bases and J shed 5 bases, with 14 bases lying between them. The CDR3 sequence is CASNREGKTEAFF. The CDR3 DNA is TGTGCCAGCAACAGGGAAGGGAAGACTGAAGCTTTCTTT.